The T cell receptor beta chain under discussion was sequenced for a study of blood T cell repertoires in COVID-19. Study-wide background: Samples of COVID-19 (acute and convalescent) were obtained from the United States, Italy and Spain.

A word on this clone: This CDR3 is also generated by other DNA sequences in the sample.

The germline V gene has CDR1 KGHSH and CDR2 LQKENI. V was pared by 3 bases and J by 3 bases, with 1 base of the junction left unmatched. This CDR3 has 14 amino acids. Libraries were prepared by immunoSEQ multiplex PCR; TCRdb keeps only in-frame clonotypes and omits some of them. In the table there are some 260,000 clones, around 79% of which are singletons. The sequence came from a woman aged 80 or older with acute or convalescent COVID-19. V gene TRBV18 combines with J gene TRBJ2-3, with 9 nucleotides matching TRBD1. Sequenced input: peripheral blood. The CDR3 nucleotides read TGTGCCAGCTCACCGACAGGGGGAACAGATACGCAGTATTTT. Translating it yields CASSPTGGTDTQYF.